Included here is one T cell receptor beta chain sequence, with context. Random hexamers served to reverse transcribe roughly 0.45 to 1 ug RNA. One entry per CDR3 protein results from TCRdb running MiXCR on the immunoSEQ multiplex PCR reads. Among about 150,000 distinct CDR3 sequences listed, over 85% were seen once. This sample was taken from a study of CD8 T cells in Susac syndrome. CDR1 is MGHRA, CDR2 YSYEKL, per germline. There are 16 residues in the CDR3. V lost 4 bases, J lost 4 bases, and 20 bases lay in between. This receptor was identified in a human donor with multiple sclerosis. V and J are TRBV4-1 and TRBJ2-7; perhaps D is TRBD1 or TRBD2 (5 bases each). The sequenced material came from CD8+ T cells from PBMCs. The CDR3: CASSLRAGSGQYEQYF. In DNA, the CDR3 is TGCGCCAGCAGCCTACGAGCAGGGAGCGGCCAGTACGAGCAGTACTTC.